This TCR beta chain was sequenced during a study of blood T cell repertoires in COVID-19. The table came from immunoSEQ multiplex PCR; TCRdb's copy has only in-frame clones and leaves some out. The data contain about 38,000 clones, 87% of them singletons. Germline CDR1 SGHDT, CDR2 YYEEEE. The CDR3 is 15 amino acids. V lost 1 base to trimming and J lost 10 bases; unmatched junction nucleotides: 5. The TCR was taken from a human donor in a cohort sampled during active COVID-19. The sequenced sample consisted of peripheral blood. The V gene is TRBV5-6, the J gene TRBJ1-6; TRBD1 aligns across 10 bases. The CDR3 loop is CASSLLGQGGSPLHF. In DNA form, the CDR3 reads TGTGCCAGCAGCTTGCTCGGACAGGGGGGATCACCCCTCCACTTT.